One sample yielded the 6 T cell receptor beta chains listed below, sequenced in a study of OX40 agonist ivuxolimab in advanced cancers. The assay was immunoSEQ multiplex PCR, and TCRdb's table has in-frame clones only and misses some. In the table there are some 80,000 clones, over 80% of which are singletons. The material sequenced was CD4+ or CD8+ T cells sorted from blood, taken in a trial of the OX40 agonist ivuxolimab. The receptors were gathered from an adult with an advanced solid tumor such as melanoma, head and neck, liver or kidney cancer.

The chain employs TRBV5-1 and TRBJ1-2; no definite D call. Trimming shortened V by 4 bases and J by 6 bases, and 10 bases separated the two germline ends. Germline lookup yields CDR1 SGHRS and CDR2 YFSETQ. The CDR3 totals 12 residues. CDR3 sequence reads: CASSPQEDGYTF. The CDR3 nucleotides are TGCGCCAGCAGCCCCCAGGAGGATGGCTACACCTTC. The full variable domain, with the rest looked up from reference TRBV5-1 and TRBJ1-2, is KAGVTQTPRYLIKTRGQQVTLSCSPISGHRSVSWYQQTPGQGLQFLFEYFSETQRNKGNFPGRFSGRQFSNSRSEMNVSTLELGDSALYLCASSPQEDGYTFGSGTRLTVV.

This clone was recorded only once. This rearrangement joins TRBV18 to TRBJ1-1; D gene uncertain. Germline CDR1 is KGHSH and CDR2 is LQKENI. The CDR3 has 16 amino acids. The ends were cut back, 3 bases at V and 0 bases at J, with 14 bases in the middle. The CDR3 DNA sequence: TGTGCCAGCTCACCGTCAATGCGTCGGTTGAACACTGAAGCTTTCTTT. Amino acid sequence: CASSPSMRRLNTEAFF.

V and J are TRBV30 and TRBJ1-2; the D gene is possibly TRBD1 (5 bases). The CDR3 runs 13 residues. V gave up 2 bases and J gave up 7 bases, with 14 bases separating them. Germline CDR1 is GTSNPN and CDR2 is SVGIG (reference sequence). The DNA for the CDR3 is TGTGCCTGGAGTCTAGAGGGACCAAGTGGCTACACCTTC. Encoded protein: CAWSLEGPSGYTF. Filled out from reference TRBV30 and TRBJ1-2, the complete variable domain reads SQTIHQWPATLVQPVGSPLSLECTVEGTSNPNLYWYRQAAGRGLQLLFYSVGIGQISSEVPQNLSASRPQDRQFILSSKKLLLSDSGFYLCAWSLEGPSGYTFGSGTRLTVV.

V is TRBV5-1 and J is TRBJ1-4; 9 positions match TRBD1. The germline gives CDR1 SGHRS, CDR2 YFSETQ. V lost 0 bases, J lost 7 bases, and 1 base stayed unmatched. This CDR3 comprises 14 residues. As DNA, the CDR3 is TGCGCCAGCAGCTTGGGGACAGGGGTTGAAAAACTGTTTTTT. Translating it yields CASSLGTGVEKLFF. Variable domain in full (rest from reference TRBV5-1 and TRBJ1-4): KAGVTQTPRYLIKTRGQQVTLSCSPISGHRSVSWYQQTPGQGLQFLFEYFSETQRNKGNFPGRFSGRQFSNSRSEMNVSTLELGDSALYLCASSLGTGVEKLFFGSGTQLSVL.

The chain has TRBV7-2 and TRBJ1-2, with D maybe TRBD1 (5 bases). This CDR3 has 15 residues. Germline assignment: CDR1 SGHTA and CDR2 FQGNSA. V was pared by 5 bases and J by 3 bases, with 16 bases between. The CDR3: CASSRTGTVDYGYTF. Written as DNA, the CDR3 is TGTGCCAGCAGCCGGACCGGGACGGTGGACTATGGCTACACCTTC.

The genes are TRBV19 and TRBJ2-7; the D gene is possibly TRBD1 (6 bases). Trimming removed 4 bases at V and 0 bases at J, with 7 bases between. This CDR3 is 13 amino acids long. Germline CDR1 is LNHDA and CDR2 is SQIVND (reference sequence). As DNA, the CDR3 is TGTGCCAGTAGTAAGGGGGACTCCTACGAGCAGTACTTC. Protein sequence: CASSKGDSYEQYF.